This T cell receptor beta chain was sequenced in a study of vaccination effects on CD4 cells after COVID-19. Findings of the study overall: Late after vaccination, infection- and vaccine-induced clones showed marked clonal contraction.

Viral peptide pools were used in the ViraFEST assay to expand antigen-specific CD4+ T cells, and sequencing came afterward. Culture lasted about nine days before CD4+ T cell isolation. Nobody among the vaccine recipients had prior SARS-CoV-2 infection (nucleocapsid antibodies were negative). Sequencing was performed with immunoSEQ multiplex PCR; in TCRdb, only in-frame clones are kept and a portion is missing. The sample includes about 27,000 clones, under 75% of them seen just once. There are a few counts of this clone. Its specificity is unknown. CDR3 length: 19 residues. Per the germline V gene, CDR1 is SEHNR and CDR2 is FQNEAQ (reference sequence). Trimming left V 5 bases short and J 1 base short, with 23 bases between.

Material: CD4+ T cells from PBMCs cultured with SARS-CoV-2 spike peptides, obtained before COVID-19 vaccination. The rearrangement links TRBV7-9 to TRBJ1-4; D is uncertain. The receptor's source is a human donor who received a COVID-19 vaccine. CDR3 coding DNA: TGTGCCAGCAGCGTAGGGATCGGGTTCGAGTATGGAACTAATGAAAAACTGTTTTTT. It is translated as CASSVGIGFEYGTNEKLFF.